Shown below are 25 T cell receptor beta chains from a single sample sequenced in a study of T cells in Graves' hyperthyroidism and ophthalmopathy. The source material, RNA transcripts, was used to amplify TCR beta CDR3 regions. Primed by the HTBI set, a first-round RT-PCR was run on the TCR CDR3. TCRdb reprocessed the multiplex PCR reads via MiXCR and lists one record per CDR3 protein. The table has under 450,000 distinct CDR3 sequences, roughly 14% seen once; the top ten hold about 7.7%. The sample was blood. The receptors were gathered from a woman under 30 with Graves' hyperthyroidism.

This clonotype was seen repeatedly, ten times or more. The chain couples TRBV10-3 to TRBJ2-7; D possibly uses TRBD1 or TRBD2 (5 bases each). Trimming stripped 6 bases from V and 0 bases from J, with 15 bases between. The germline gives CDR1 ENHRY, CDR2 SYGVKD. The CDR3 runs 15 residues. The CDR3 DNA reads TGTGCCATCAGCGTCGGGACGACCAGCTCCTACGAGCAGTACTTC. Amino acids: CAISVGTTSSYEQYF.

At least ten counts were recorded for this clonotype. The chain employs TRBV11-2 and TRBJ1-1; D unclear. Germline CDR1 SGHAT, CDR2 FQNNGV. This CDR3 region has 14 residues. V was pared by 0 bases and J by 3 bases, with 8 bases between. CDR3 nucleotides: TGTGCCAGCAGCTTAGAGGGATTGGACACTGAAGCTTTCTTT. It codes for CASSLEGLDTEAFF.

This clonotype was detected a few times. The CDR3 DNA is TGTGCCAGCAGTGTGACAGGGGGTCTTAAAGAGTTTGGAAACACCATATATTTT. Its translation: CASSVTGGLKEFGNTIYF. The chain uses TRBV12-3 or TRBV12-4 and TRBJ1-3; 9 nucleotides match TRBD1. The CDR3 is made up of 18 amino acids. The V and J ends lost 5 bases and 3 bases, in that order; junction bases with no gene match: 14.

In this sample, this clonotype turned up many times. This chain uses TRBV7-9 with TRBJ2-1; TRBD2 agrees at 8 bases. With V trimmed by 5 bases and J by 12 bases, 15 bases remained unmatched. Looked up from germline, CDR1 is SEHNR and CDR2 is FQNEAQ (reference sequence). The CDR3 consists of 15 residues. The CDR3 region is CASSVSSSGPSGQFF. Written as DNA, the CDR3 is TGTGCCAGCAGCGTATCCTCTAGCGGGCCCTCCGGGCAGTTCTTC.

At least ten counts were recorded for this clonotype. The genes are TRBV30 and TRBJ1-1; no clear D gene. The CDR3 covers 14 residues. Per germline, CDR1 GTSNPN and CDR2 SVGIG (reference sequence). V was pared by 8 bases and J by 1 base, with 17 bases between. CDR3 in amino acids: CARWEADPNTEAFF. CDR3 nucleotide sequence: TGTGCCCGTTGGGAGGCGGACCCGAACACTGAAGCTTTCTTT. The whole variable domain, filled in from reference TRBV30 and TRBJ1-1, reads SQTIHQWPATLVQPVGSPLSLECTVEGTSNPNLYWYRQAAGRGLQLLFYSVGIGQISSEVPQNLSASRPQDRQFILSSKKLLLSDSGFYLCARWEADPNTEAFFGQGTRLTVV.

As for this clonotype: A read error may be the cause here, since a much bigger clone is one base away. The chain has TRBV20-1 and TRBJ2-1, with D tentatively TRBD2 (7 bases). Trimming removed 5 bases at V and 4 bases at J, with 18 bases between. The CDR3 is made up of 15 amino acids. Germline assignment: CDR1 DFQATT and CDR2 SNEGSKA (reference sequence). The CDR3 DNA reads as TGCAGTGCTGGAGCGCCAGGGAGGGGGTACAATGAGCAGTTCTTC. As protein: CSAGAPGRGYNEQFF.

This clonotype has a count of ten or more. CDR3 sequence (DNA): TGCGCCAGCAGCCGAGGAAGCGTCTCCGAGCAGTACTTC. This gives the protein CASSRGSVSEQYF. This chain connects TRBV4-1 to TRBJ2-7; D is uncertain. CDR1 MGHRA and CDR2 YSYEKL come from the germline V gene. This CDR3 has 13 amino acids. Trimming stripped 4 bases from V and 6 bases from J, with 13 bases between.

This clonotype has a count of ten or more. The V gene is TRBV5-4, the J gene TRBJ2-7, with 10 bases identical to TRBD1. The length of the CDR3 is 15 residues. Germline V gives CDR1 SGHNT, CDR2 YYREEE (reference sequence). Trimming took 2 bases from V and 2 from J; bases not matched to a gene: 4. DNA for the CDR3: TGTGCCAGCAGCTTAAGGACAGGGGGGACCTACGAGCAGTACTTC. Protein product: CASSLRTGGTYEQYF.

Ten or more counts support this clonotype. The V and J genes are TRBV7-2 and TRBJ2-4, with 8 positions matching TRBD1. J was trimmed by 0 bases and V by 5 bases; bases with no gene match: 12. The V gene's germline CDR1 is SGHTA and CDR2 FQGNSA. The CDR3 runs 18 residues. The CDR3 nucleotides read TGTGCCAGCAGCATCGACCCTGGACAGGGACGAGCCAAAAACATTCAGTACTTC. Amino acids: CASSIDPGQGRAKNIQYF.

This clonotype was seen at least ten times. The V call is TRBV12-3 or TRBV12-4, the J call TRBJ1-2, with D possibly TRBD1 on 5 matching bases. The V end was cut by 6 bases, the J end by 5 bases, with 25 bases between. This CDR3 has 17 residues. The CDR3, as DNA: TGTGCCAGCAGCCTCTCGTGGACATTACTGAGGGGATATGGCTACACCTTC. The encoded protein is CASSLSWTLLRGYGYTF.

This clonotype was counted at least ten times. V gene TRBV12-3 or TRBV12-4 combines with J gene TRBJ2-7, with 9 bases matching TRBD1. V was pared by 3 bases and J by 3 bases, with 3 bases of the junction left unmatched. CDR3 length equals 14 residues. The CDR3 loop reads CASSLEGQGYEQYF. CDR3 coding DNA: TGTGCCAGCAGTTTGGAGGGACAGGGCTACGAGCAGTACTTC.

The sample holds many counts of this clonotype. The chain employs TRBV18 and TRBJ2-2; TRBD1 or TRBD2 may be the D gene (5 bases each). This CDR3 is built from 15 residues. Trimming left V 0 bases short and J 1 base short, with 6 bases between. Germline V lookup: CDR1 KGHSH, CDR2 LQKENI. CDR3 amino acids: CASSPPGRNTGELFF. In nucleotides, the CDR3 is TGTGCCAGCTCACCACCGGGACGGAACACCGGGGAGCTGTTTTTT.

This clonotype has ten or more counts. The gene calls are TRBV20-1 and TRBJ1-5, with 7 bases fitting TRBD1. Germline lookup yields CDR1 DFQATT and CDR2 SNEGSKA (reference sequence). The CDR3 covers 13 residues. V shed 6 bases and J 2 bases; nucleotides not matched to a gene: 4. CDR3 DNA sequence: TGCAGTGCCCCCACAGGGGGCAATCAGCCCCAGCATTTT. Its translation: CSAPTGGNQPQHF.

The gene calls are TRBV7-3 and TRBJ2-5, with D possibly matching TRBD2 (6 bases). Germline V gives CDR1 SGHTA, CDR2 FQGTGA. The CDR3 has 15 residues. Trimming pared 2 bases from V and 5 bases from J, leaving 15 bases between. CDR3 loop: CASSLASGSAETQYF. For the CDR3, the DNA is TGTGCCAGCAGCTTAGCTTCCGGGAGTGCGGAGACCCAGTACTTC.

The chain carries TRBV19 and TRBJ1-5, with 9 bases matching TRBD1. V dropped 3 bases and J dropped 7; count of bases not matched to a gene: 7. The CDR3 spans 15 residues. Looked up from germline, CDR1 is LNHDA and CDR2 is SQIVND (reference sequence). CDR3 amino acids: CASSIGDRVDQPQHF. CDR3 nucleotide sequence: TGTGCCAGTAGTATTGGGGACAGGGTAGACCAGCCCCAGCATTTT.

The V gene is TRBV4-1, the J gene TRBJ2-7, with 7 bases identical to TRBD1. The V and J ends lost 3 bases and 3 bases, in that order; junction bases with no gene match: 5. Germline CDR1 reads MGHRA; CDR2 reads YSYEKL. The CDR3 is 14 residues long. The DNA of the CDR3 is TGCGCCAGCAGCCATGCAAGACAGGGCTACGAGCAGTACTTC. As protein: CASSHARQGYEQYF.

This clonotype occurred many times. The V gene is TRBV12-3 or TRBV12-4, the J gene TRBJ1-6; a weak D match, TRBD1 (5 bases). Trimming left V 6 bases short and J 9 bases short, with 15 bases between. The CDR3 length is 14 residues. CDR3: CASRPSTRGSPLHF. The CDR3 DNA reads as TGTGCCAGCAGACCTTCCACGAGGGGTTCACCCCTCCACTTT.

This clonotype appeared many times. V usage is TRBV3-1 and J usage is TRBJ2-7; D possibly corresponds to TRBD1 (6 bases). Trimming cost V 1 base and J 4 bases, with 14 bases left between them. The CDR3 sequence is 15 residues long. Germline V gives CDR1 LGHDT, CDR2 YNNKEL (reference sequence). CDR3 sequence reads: CASSQGGHHLYEQYF. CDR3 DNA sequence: TGTGCCAGCAGCCAAGGGGGACACCACTTATACGAGCAGTACTTC.

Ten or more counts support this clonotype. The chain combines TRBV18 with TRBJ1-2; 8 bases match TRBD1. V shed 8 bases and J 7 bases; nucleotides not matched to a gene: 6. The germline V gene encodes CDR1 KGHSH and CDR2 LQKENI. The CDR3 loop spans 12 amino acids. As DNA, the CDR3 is TGTGCCAGCGCCCGGACAGGGAGTGGCTACACCTTC. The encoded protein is CASARTGSGYTF.

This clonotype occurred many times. The CDR3 is CASSSYGELFF. The DNA for the CDR3 is TGTGCCAGCAGTTCCTACGGGGAGCTGTTTTTT. The chain is built from TRBV12-3 or TRBV12-4 and TRBJ2-2; no firm D call. The CDR3 has 11 amino acids. V was clipped by 4 bases and J by 7 bases, with 4 bases between them.

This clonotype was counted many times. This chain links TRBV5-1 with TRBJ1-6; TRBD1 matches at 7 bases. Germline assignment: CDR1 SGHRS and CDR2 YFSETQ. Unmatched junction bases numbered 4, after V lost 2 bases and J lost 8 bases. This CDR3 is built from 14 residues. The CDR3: CASSLQGTDSPLHF. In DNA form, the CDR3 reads TGCGCCAGCAGCTTACAGGGGACGGATTCACCCCTCCACTTT.

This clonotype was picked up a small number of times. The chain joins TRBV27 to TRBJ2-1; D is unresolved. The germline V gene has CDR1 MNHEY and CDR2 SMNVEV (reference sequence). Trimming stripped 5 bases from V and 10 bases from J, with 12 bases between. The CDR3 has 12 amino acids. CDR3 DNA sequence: TGTGCCAGCAGTCCGTCCTCACAGGAGCAGTTCTTC. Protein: CASSPSSQEQFF.

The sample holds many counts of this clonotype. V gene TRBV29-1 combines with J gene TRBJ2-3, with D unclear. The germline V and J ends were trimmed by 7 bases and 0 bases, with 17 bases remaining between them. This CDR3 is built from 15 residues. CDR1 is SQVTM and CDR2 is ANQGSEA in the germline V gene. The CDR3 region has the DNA TGCAGCGCTGGTCCGGCGTATGCTAGCACAGATACGCAGTATTTT. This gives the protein CSAGPAYASTDTQYF.

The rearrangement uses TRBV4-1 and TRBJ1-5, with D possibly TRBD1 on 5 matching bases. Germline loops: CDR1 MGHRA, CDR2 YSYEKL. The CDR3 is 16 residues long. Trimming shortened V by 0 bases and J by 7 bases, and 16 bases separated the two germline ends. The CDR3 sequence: CASSQDRVKWGQPQHF. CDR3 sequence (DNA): TGCGCCAGCAGCCAAGATCGGGTAAAATGGGGCCAGCCCCAGCATTTT.

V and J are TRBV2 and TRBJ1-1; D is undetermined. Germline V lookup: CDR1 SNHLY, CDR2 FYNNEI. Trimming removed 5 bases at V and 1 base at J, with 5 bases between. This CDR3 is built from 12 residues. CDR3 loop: CASSSWNTEAFF. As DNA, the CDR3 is TGTGCCAGCAGTTCATGGAACACTGAAGCTTTCTTT.